This TCR beta chain was identified during a study of cytomegalovirus exposure and HLA in healthy donors. The protocol was immunoSEQ multiplex PCR, while the TCRdb copy is restricted to in-frame clones and leaves out a portion. The sample has fewer than 200,000 clones; 70% to 90% are singletons. With respect to this clone: Its specificity is not known.

Donors came from a validation cohort of 90 to 150 subjects, distinct from the first 666-subject cohort. Study-wide results and caveats: In a later analysis, first-cohort TCR clusters were found to tend to co-occur in the 130 or so validation repertoires. Most TCR sequences were seen very rarely across donors, but some public TCRs occurred in many. Published work reported that the classifier diagnosed cytomegalovirus status with high specificity and sensitivity.

The CDR3 sequence is 14 residues long. Germline values: CDR1 SEHNR, CDR2 FQNEAQ (reference sequence). The V end was cut by 2 bases, the J end by 8 bases, with 12 bases between. The receptor was derived from a woman under 40 in good health and CMV-seronegative. The V gene is TRBV7-9, the J gene TRBJ1-4; D is undetermined. The source material was PBMCs. The CDR3 nucleotides are TGTGCCAGCAGCTTAAGGCTGGATAAGGAAAAACTGTTTTTT. Translated: CASSLRLDKEKLFF.